The entry below describes one TCR beta chain. Antigen specificity is unknown. TCRdb called the 5' RACE reads again in MiXCR, with one record for every CDR3 protein. The repertoire consists of some 120,000 distinct CDR3 sequences, with 16% occurring once and the leading ten covering approximately 13%. The CDR3 is 14 amino acids. Trimming took 0 bases from V and 4 from J, leaving 10 bases between them. CDR1 SSHAT and CDR2 FNYEAQ come from the germline V gene (reference sequence). This record comes from a study of T-cell memory formation after mild COVID-19. Study summary: Largely, TCR clusters stayed within a single donor.

Study-wide points: Among clones contracting day 15 to 85, CD4/CD8 was balanced, whereas later expanders leaned CD4+.

The sample taken for sequencing was PBMCs or a T cell subset sorted from them (not recorded which). The receptor comes from an adult woman who had mild COVID-19 (a few samples of this study predate the infection). Cell type and time point are not known. The rearrangement uses TRBV7-7 and TRBJ2-7; no reliable D call. The CDR3: CASSLAGFGYEQYF. The CDR3 bases are TGTGCCAGCAGCTTAGCGGGTTTCGGGTACGAGCAGTACTTC.